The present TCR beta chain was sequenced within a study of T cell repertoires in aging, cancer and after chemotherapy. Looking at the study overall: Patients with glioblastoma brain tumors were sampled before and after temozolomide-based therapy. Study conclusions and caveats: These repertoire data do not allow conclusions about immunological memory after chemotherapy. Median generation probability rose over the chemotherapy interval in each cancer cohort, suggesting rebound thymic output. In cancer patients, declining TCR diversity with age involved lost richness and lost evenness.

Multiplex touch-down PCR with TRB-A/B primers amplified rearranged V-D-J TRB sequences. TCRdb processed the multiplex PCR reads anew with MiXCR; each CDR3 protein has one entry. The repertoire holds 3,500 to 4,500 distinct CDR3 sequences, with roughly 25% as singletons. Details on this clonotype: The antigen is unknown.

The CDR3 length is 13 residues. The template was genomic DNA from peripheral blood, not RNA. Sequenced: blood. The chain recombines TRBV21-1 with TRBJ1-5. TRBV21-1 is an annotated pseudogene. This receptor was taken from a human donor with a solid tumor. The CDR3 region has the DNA TGTGCCAGCACGGATCCTAGCAATCAGCCCCAGCATTTT. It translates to CASTDPSNQPQHF.